The clone carrying this T cell receptor beta chain came up many times. The antigen is not known. This entry is derived from a study of T-cell reconstitution after alpha-beta-depleted transplantation in children. Study-wide findings and caveats: Reportedly, roughly two months post-transplant, alpha-beta T cells arose from several hundred expanded graft clones. A year post-transplant, T-cell counts and diversity derived mostly from newly produced T cells.

The V gene's germline CDR1 is DFQATT and CDR2 SNEGSKA (reference sequence). The V end lost 0 bases, the J end lost 5 bases, and 10 bases lay between the germline ends. This CDR3 has 13 amino acids. Unique molecular identifiers were incorporated when the TCRbeta library was constructed. One entry per CDR3 protein results from TCRdb running MiXCR on the PCR reads. Of 250,000 to 300,000 distinct CDR3 sequences listed, over 7% were seen once; the top ten hold 8.5% to 9.5%. The receptor comes from a female patient aged 2-10 years who had a stem cell transplant for Fanconi anemia, so the T cells may come from the graft donor. This material consisted of peripheral blood, taken 360 days after TCRalphabeta/CD19-depleted stem cell transplant. The chain has TRBV20-1 and TRBJ2-5; no firm D call. Here the CDR3 reads CSARDQRRETQYF. DNA for the CDR3: TGCAGTGCTAGAGATCAGCGCAGGGAGACCCAGTACTTC.